These T cell receptor beta chains were read from a single sample in a study of beta chain features in type 1 diabetes. Here immunoSEQ multiplex PCR was the method, and the copy in TCRdb shows in-frame clones only, minus some. The sample contains a few hundred thousand clones, more than 13% of which appear only once. Sequences were obtained from naive CD4+ T cells from blood. Every receptor here comes from a woman in her late teens or twenties in good health. CDR3s include the opening cysteine and the closing phenylalanine or tryptophan. D genes are given only for firm matches. Size is omitted from some rows. Given values are once, few, many or a class for expanded clones.

cdr3_aa: CASSLARSPGTEAFF
cdr3_nt: TGTGCCAGCAGCTTAGCGAGATCCCCCGGCACTGAAGCTTTCTTT
d_call: NA
v_call: TRBV7-9
clone_size: few
j_call: TRBJ1-1

cdr3_aa: CASSQTGDRTYEQYF
cdr3_nt: TGTGCCAGCAGCCAGACAGGGGACCGAACCTACGAGCAGTACTTC
d_call: TRBD1
v_call: TRBV14
clone_size: few
j_call: TRBJ2-7

cdr3_aa: CASSLVGGARTDTQYF
cdr3_nt: TGTGCCAGCAGCTTAGTGGGGGGAGCGAGGACAGATACGCAGTATTTT
d_call: NA
v_call: TRBV7-2
clone_size: NA
j_call: TRBJ2-3

cdr3_aa: CASSRGSGNTIYF
cdr3_nt: TGTGCCAGCAGCAGGGGGTCTGGAAACACCATATATTTT
d_call: TRBD1
v_call: TRBV28
clone_size: NA
j_call: TRBJ1-3

cdr3_aa: CSARETGSYF
cdr3_nt: TGCAGTGCTAGGGAGACAGGGTCGTATTTT
d_call: TRBD1
v_call: TRBV20-1
clone_size: NA
j_call: TRBJ2-3

cdr3_aa: CATSRDRVAAFF
cdr3_nt: TGTGCCACCAGCAGAGACAGGGTAGCAGCTTTCTTT
d_call: NA
v_call: TRBV15
clone_size: few
j_call: TRBJ1-1

cdr3_aa: CASSPREDLNTEAFF
cdr3_nt: TGTGCCAGCAGCCCTCGAGAGGACTTGAACACTGAAGCTTTCTTT
d_call: NA
v_call: TRBV7-2
clone_size: few
j_call: TRBJ1-1

cdr3_aa: CASSFYTDTQYF
cdr3_nt: TGTGCCAGCAGCTTTTACACAGATACGCAGTATTTT
d_call: NA
v_call: TRBV7-2
clone_size: NA
j_call: TRBJ2-3

cdr3_aa: CASSPSPRDNNEQFF
cdr3_nt: TGTGCCAGCAGCCCAAGTCCGCGGGATAACAATGAGCAGTTCTTC
d_call: NA
v_call: TRBV5-4
clone_size: NA
j_call: TRBJ2-1

cdr3_aa: CAWSILSDEQYF
cdr3_nt: TGTGCCTGGAGTATCCTAAGCGACGAGCAGTACTTC
d_call: NA
v_call: TRBV30
clone_size: few
j_call: TRBJ2-7

cdr3_aa: CASSFFSGGYNEQFF
cdr3_nt: TGTGCCAGCAGCTTTTTTAGCGGGGGCTACAATGAGCAGTTCTTC
d_call: TRBD2
v_call: TRBV5-6
clone_size: NA
j_call: TRBJ2-1

cdr3_aa: CASSLGLSGYTDTQYF
cdr3_nt: TGCGCCAGCAGCTTGGGCCTTAGCGGTTACACAGATACGCAGTATTTT
d_call: NA
v_call: TRBV5-1
clone_size: NA
j_call: TRBJ2-3

cdr3_aa: CASSLGQGSTDTQYF
cdr3_nt: TGTGCCAGCAGCTTAGGGCAGGGGAGCACAGATACGCAGTATTTT
d_call: NA
v_call: TRBV7-2
clone_size: NA
j_call: TRBJ2-3

cdr3_aa: CSARVAVGYTF
cdr3_nt: TGCAGTGCTAGAGTTGCAGTTGGCTACACCTTC
d_call: NA
v_call: TRBV20-1
clone_size: few
j_call: TRBJ1-2

cdr3_aa: CASSVLASPIQETQYF
cdr3_nt: TGTGCCAGCAGCGTGCTAGCGTCGCCAATACAAGAGACCCAGTACTTC
d_call: NA
v_call: TRBV9
clone_size: few
j_call: TRBJ2-5

cdr3_aa: CSVAETAYGYTF
cdr3_nt: TGCAGCGTTGCCGAGACAGCGTATGGCTACACCTTC
d_call: NA
v_call: TRBV29-1
clone_size: few
j_call: TRBJ1-2

cdr3_aa: CASSPLPGKSGELFF
cdr3_nt: TGTGCCAGCTCACCACTCCCAGGGAAGTCCGGGGAGCTGTTTTTT
d_call: NA
v_call: TRBV18
clone_size: NA
j_call: TRBJ2-2

cdr3_aa: CASSQDPREGRTDTQYF
cdr3_nt: TGCGCCAGCAGCCAAGATCCCCGGGAGGGCCGGACAGATACGCAGTATTTT
d_call: TRBD2
v_call: TRBV4-1
clone_size: few
j_call: TRBJ2-3

cdr3_aa: CATGGLAGANEQFF
cdr3_nt: TGTGCCACCGGCGGACTAGCGGGAGCTAATGAGCAGTTCTTC
d_call: TRBD2
v_call: TRBV19
clone_size: NA
j_call: TRBJ2-1

cdr3_aa: CASSLNGNSYEQYF
cdr3_nt: TGTGCCAGCAGCTTAAACGGGAACTCCTACGAGCAGTACTTC
d_call: NA
v_call: TRBV7-9
clone_size: NA
j_call: TRBJ2-7

cdr3_aa: CASSLGRAPNEQFF
cdr3_nt: TGTGCCAGCAGCTTGGGGAGGGCCCCCAATGAGCAGTTCTTC
d_call: TRBD2
v_call: TRBV11-2
clone_size: few
j_call: TRBJ2-1

cdr3_aa: CASRSPGLPQYF
cdr3_nt: TGTGCCAGCAGATCCCCAGGGCTTCCGCAGTACTTC
d_call: NA
v_call: TRBV25-1
clone_size: few
j_call: TRBJ2-7

cdr3_aa: CASNRGISGELFF
cdr3_nt: TGTGCCAGCAACAGGGGGATATCCGGGGAGCTGTTTTTT
d_call: TRBD1
v_call: TRBV9
clone_size: NA
j_call: TRBJ2-2

cdr3_aa: CASSIEGTSTDTQYF
cdr3_nt: TGTGCCAGTAGTATCGAGGGGACTTCCACAGATACGCAGTATTTT
d_call: NA
v_call: TRBV19
clone_size: few
j_call: TRBJ2-3

cdr3_aa: CASSVLAGSRTETQYF
cdr3_nt: TGTGCCAGCAGTGTGCTAGCGGGATCCCGTACGGAGACCCAGTACTTC
d_call: TRBD2
v_call: TRBV2
clone_size: NA
j_call: TRBJ2-5

cdr3_aa: CASTTSGGSYEQYF
cdr3_nt: TGTGCCAGCACCACGAGCGGAGGTTCCTACGAGCAGTACTTC
d_call: NA
v_call: TRBV28
clone_size: few
j_call: TRBJ2-7

cdr3_aa: CATSRDLIRGLATDTQYF
cdr3_nt: TGTGCCACCAGCAGAGATCTTATCAGGGGACTAGCCACAGATACGCAGTATTTT
d_call: TRBD2
v_call: TRBV15
clone_size: few
j_call: TRBJ2-3

cdr3_aa: CSAREGQVF
cdr3_nt: TGCAGTGCTAGAGAGGGACAGGTATTT
d_call: TRBD1
v_call: TRBV20-1
clone_size: NA
j_call: TRBJ1-4

cdr3_aa: CASSPAGRETQYF
cdr3_nt: TGTGCCAGCTCACCAGCTGGGCGAGAGACCCAGTACTTC
d_call: NA
v_call: TRBV18
clone_size: few
j_call: TRBJ2-5

cdr3_aa: CASDDGRTSGTPGKNEQFF
cdr3_nt: TGTGCCAGCGATGATGGGCGGACTAGCGGAACCCCCGGAAAAAATGAGCAGTTCTTC
d_call: TRBD2
v_call: TRBV5-4
clone_size: few
j_call: TRBJ2-1

cdr3_aa: CASRLAGGQQYF
cdr3_nt: TGTGCCAGCAGACTAGCGGGAGGCCAGCAGTACTTC
d_call: TRBD2
v_call: TRBV28
clone_size: NA
j_call: TRBJ2-7